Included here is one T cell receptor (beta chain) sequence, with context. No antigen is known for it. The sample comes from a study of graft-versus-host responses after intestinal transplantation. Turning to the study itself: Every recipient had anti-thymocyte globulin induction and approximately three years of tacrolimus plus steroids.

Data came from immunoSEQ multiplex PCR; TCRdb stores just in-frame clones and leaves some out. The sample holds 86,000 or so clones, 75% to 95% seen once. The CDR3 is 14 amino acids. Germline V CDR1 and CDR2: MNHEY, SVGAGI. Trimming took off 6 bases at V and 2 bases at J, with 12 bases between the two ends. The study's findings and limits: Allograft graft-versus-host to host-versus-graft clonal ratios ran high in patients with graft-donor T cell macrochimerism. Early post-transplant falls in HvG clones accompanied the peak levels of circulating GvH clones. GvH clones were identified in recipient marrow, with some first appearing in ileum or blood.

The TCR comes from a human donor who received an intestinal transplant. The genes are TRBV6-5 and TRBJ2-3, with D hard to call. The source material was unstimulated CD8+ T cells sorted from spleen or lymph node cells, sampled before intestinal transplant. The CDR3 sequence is CASSTDGYTDTQYF. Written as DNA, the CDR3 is TGTGCCAGCAGCACGGACGGCTACACAGATACGCAGTATTTT.